The entry that follows covers one TCR beta chain sequence. Data came from immunoSEQ multiplex PCR; TCRdb stores just in-frame clones and leaves some out. The sample lists more than 90,000 clones; 92% were seen once. The data derive from a study of T cell changes during pregnancy in multiple sclerosis. In germline, CDR1 is KGHSH, CDR2 LQKENI. The CDR3 is made up of 16 amino acids. Trimming shortened V by 4 bases and J by 5 bases, and 18 bases separated the two germline ends. The clonotype was recovered from a female donor with multiple sclerosis, enrolled in a pregnancy study. The source was peripheral blood, collected in the third trimester of pregnancy. V usage is TRBV18 and J usage is TRBJ1-5, with D perhaps TRBD1 (5 bases). CDR3 loop: CASSLNVGGFDQPQHF. CDR3 DNA: TGTGCCAGCTCACTCAACGTGGGGGGGTTCGATCAGCCCCAGCATTTT.